This T cell receptor (beta chain) was identified during a study of a mutant IDH1 vaccine in newly diagnosed glioma. The time point is: week 35, safety follow-up. Every vaccine dose comprised 300 ug of mutant IDH1 20-mer peptide plus topical imiquimod. Turning to this clone: What it recognizes is unknown.

Here immunoSEQ multiplex PCR was the method, and the copy in TCRdb shows in-frame clones only, minus some. The sample holds about 56,000 clones, 85% to 90% seen once. The specimen was PBMCs, collected from a glioma patient whose treatment included an IDH1 peptide vaccine. The sequence came from a man between 35 and 55 years old with glioma.

The CDR3 loop reads CASSLTLANTGELFF. The CDR3 bases are TGTGCCAGCAGCTTAACACTAGCGAACACCGGGGAGCTGTTTTTT. The chain links TRBV7-2 to TRBJ2-2; D is perhaps TRBD2 (5 bases). CDR1 and CDR2 (germline): SGHTA, FQGNSA. V lost 2 bases and J 0 bases, leaving 7 bases between the germline ends. The CDR3 has 15 residues.